The rows below give T cell receptor beta chains drawn from one sample of a study of cytomegalovirus exposure and HLA in healthy donors. Using immunoSEQ multiplex PCR, the repertoire was profiled, and TCRdb retains in-frame clones only, with some absent. Of around 120,000 clones in the sample, 80% are singletons; the top ten hold more than 2.5%. The specimen sequenced was PBMCs. All receptors come from a male donor in good health and CMV-seronegative. Both conserved end residues are part of each CDR3. The D gene is left open where the match is weak. Rows may omit the clone size; those that give it use once, few, many or a size class.

abundance	d_gene	j_gene	v_gene	CDR3aa	CDR3nt
NA	NA	TRBJ1-5	TRBV28	CATFSGGVGQPQHF	TGTGCCACCTTCTCGGGGGGTGTTGGTCAGCCCCAGCATTTT
once	NA	TRBJ2-1	TRBV11-2	CASSLRGSSYNEQFF	TGTGCCAGCAGCTTAAGGGGGTCCTCCTACAATGAGCAGTTCTTC
NA	NA	TRBJ1-5	TRBV7-7	CASSLRRRNPSNQPQHF	TGTGCTAGCAGCTTACGGAGACGGAACCCTTCGAATCAGCCCCAGCATTTT
NA	TRBD2	TRBJ2-1	TRBV7-2	CASSLFWGSGSSYNEQFF	TGTGCCAGCAGCTTATTTTGGGGTAGCGGGAGCTCCTACAATGAGCAGTTCTTC
few	NA	TRBJ2-1	TRBV27	CASSLRLAGNNEQFF	TGTGCCAGCAGTTTAAGGCTGGCAGGTAACAATGAGCAGTTCTTC
NA	NA	TRBJ1-2	TRBV7-9	CSSSLLHGLNYGYTF	TGTTCCAGCAGCTTACTCCATGGACTTAACTATGGCTACACCTTC
NA	NA	TRBJ2-3	TRBV10-1	CASSEYVGSTDTQYF	TGCGCCAGCAGTGAGTACGTCGGGAGCACAGATACGCAGTATTTT
few	NA	TRBJ1-1	TRBV5-1	CASSLGTQAWNTEAFF	TGCGCCAGCAGCTTAGGGACTCAGGCGTGGAACACTGAAGCTTTCTTT
once	TRBD1	TRBJ2-3	TRBV2	CASRPPGQGGTDTQYF	TGTGCCAGCAGACCTCCGGGACAGGGGGGCACAGATACGCAGTATTTT
NA	TRBD1	TRBJ1-1	TRBV11-2	CASSSDRATEAFF	TGTGCCAGCAGCTCCGACAGGGCTACTGAAGCTTTCTTT
NA	TRBD1	TRBJ2-3	TRBV25-1	CASSMTGVDTQYF	TGTGCCAGCAGTATGACAGGGGTAGATACGCAGTATTTT
NA	TRBD1	TRBJ2-1	TRBV6-4	CASSDGQGSDEQFF	TGTGCCAGCAGCGACGGACAGGGGTCGGATGAGCAGTTCTTC
NA	TRBD1	TRBJ1-1	TRBV30	CAGQTGVNTEAFF	TGTGCCGGACAGACAGGGGTGAACACTGAAGCTTTCTTT
NA	NA	TRBJ2-7	TRBV28	CASSFTGIGEQYF	TGTGCCAGCAGTTTTACAGGGATTGGCGAGCAGTACTTC
NA	TRBD2	TRBJ2-3	TRBV5-4	CASSLGPTSGGFTDTQYF	TGTGCCAGCAGCTTGGGTCCTACTAGCGGGGGGTTCACAGATACGCAGTATTTT
NA	NA	TRBJ2-3	TRBV11-3	CASSLGRSDTQYF	TGTGCCAGCAGCTTAGGGCGGTCGGATACGCAGTATTTT
NA	TRBD2	TRBJ2-1	TRBV6-1	CASSDIAGEKDEQFF	TGTGCCAGCAGTGATATAGCGGGAGAGAAGGATGAGCAGTTCTTC
NA	NA	TRBJ1-5	TRBV5-1	CASSLQGLEGQPQHF	TGCGCCAGCAGCTTACAGGGTTTAGAGGGACAGCCCCAGCATTTT
NA	TRBD1	TRBJ2-1	TRBV7-9	CASRLDRASYNEQFF	TGTGCCAGCAGGCTAGACAGGGCCTCCTACAATGAGCAGTTCTTC
NA	NA	TRBJ1-2	TRBV14	CASNKLGSYGYTF	TGTGCCAGCAACAAATTGGGCAGCTATGGCTACACCTTC
NA	TRBD1	TRBJ1-5	TRBV6-1	CASSGHRDRGESQPQHF	TGTGCCAGCAGTGGGCACCGGGACAGGGGCGAGAGTCAGCCCCAGCATTTT